These 9 T cell receptor beta chains came from one sample sequenced in a study of blood T cells in healthy people across ages. Using a J-beta primer mix together with a sample-barcoded 5' primer, a second PCR was run for roughly 6 to 11 cycles. TCRdb processed the 5' RACE reads anew with MiXCR; each CDR3 protein has one entry. The sample lists over 600,000 distinct CDR3 sequences; roughly 56% were seen once. Sequencing input: blood. These receptors all come from a man aged 40-49 years in good health.

In its sample, this clonotype was seen a few times. J is TRBJ2-3 and V is TRBV7-6; D is ambiguous. Germline values: CDR1 SGHVS, CDR2 FNYEAQ. The V end lost 3 bases, the J end lost 2 bases, and 3 bases lay between the germline ends. The CDR3 has 12 amino acids. The CDR3 sequence: CASSFHTDTQYF. CDR3 DNA: TGTGCCAGCAGCTTCCACACAGATACGCAGTATTTT.

CDR3 in amino acids: CASSLDDRSIYEQYF. The CDR3 region has the DNA TGCGCCAGCAGCTTGGATGACAGGTCGATCTACGAGCAGTACTTC. V usage is TRBV5-1 and J usage is TRBJ2-7, with D perhaps matching TRBD1 (6 bases). The CDR3 is 15 amino acids. From germline, CDR1 is SGHRS and CDR2 YFSETQ. Trimming pared 0 bases from V and 3 bases from J, leaving 13 bases between.

V usage is TRBV15 and J usage is TRBJ2-5; 7 bases are a match to TRBD2. CDR3 length: 15 residues. The germline V gene encodes CDR1 LNHNV and CDR2 YYDKDF (reference sequence). The junction had 6 bases not matched to a gene; V was cut back by 0 bases and J by 5 bases. CDR3 sequence reads: CATSRDPGEGETQYF. The CDR3 DNA reads as TGTGCCACCAGCAGAGATCCCGGGGAGGGGGAGACCCAGTACTTC.

The chain uses TRBV4-1 and TRBJ1-6; D ambiguous. Germline CDR1 reads MGHRA; CDR2 reads YSYEKL. The length of the CDR3 is 15 residues. Trimming shortened V by 0 bases and J by 9 bases, and 12 bases separated the two germline ends. As DNA, the CDR3 is TGCGCCAGCAGCCAAGAGGACGTCCTGGGTTCACCCCTCCACTTT. This codes for CASSQEDVLGSPLHF.

V is TRBV27 and J is TRBJ2-7, with D hard to call. This CDR3 region has 13 residues. Germline V CDR1 and CDR2: MNHEY, SMNVEV (reference sequence). With 0 bases removed from V and 3 bases from J, the gap between germline ends came to 6 bases. The CDR3 loop reads CASSLSEGYEQYF. The DNA for the CDR3 is TGTGCCAGCAGTTTATCGGAAGGCTACGAGCAGTACTTC.

This chain links TRBV29-1 with TRBJ2-6, with 8 bases matching TRBD1. CDR3 size: 17 residues. Trimming at V came to 3 bases and at J to 2 bases, leaving 9 bases not matched to a gene. Germline CDR1 SQVTM, CDR2 ANQGSEA. This chain's CDR3 is CSVEVDRGLPGANVLTF. The CDR3 DNA reads TGCAGCGTTGAGGTAGACAGGGGCCTTCCTGGGGCCAACGTCCTGACTTTC. Drawing the rest from reference TRBV29-1 and TRBJ2-6, the complete variable domain is SAVISQKPSRDICQRGTSLTIQCQVDSQVTMMFWYRQQPGQSLTLIATANQGSEATYESGFVIDKFPISRPNLTFSTLTVSNMSPEDSSIYLCSVEVDRGLPGANVLTFGAGSRLTVL.

This clonotype has only one observation. The gene calls are TRBV9 and TRBJ2-1; weak D call: TRBD1 (7 bases). The CDR3 sequence is 16 residues long. CDR1 is SGDLS and CDR2 is YYNGEE in the germline V gene. Trimming took off 4 bases at V and 8 bases at J, with 22 bases between the two ends. CDR3 sequence reads: CASSRQTGRFIDEQFF. Here the CDR3 DNA reads TGTGCCAGCAGCCGACAGACAGGGAGGTTTATAGATGAGCAGTTCTTC.

This clonotype showed up just a few times. This rearrangement joins TRBV6-6 to TRBJ1-5; 10 bases map to TRBD1. CDR1 is MNHNY and CDR2 is SVGAGI in the germline V gene (reference sequence). The CDR3 is 17 amino acids. Trimming cost V 3 bases and J 6 bases; bases outside gene matches: 11. Here the CDR3 reads CASSYKLGQGTGQPQHF. The CDR3 DNA sequence: TGTGCCAGCAGTTATAAACTGGGACAGGGGACGGGTCAGCCCCAGCATTTT.

CDR3 residues: CASSAPTGGFEAFF. As DNA, the CDR3 is TGTGCCAGCAGCGCCCCGACAGGGGGTTTTGAAGCTTTCTTT. This chain uses TRBV9 with TRBJ1-1; 9 bases agree with TRBD1. Germline V gene lookup returns CDR1 SGDLS and CDR2 YYNGEE. The V gene end was trimmed by 3 bases and the J gene end by 7 bases; junction bases not matched to a gene: 7. The CDR3 sequence is 14 residues long.